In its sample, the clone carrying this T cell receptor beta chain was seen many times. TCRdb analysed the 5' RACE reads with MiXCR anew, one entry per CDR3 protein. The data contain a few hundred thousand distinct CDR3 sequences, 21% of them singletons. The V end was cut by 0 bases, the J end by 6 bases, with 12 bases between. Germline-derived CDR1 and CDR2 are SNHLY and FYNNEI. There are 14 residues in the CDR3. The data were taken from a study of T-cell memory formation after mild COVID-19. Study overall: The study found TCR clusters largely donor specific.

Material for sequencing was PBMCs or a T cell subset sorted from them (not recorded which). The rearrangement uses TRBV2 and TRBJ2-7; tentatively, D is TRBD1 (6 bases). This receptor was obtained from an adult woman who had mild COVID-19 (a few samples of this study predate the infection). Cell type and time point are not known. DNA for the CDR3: TGTGCCAGCAGTGAAGCGCTTGGCAGGGGCGAGCAGTACTTC. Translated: CASSEALGRGEQYF.